Listed below are T cell receptor beta chains from one sample, sequenced in a study of T cells after yellow fever vaccination. TCRdb re-called the 5' RACE reads through MiXCR, storing one row per CDR3 protein. The profile shows around 610,000 distinct CDR3 sequences, roughly 13% of them singletons. The sequenced sample was PBMCs, obtained on the day of the yellow fever booster vaccination. Source of these receptors: a man between 25 and 39 years old who received the YFV17D yellow fever vaccine. The CDR3 runs from the conserved cysteine through the conserved F or W. D genes are given only for firm matches. Rows give clone size only sometimes, using once, few, many, or a class for an expanded clone.

j_gene: TRBJ2-5; abundance: few; v_gene: TRBV18; d_gene: TRBD1; len: 15; CDR3nt: TGTGCCAGCTCACCCACGGCGGGACAGGGAAAGACCCAGTACTTC; CDR3aa: CASSPTAGQGKTQYF
j_gene: TRBJ2-5; abundance: few; v_gene: TRBV11-2; d_gene: -; len: 15; CDR3nt: TGTGCCAGCAGCTTATTTCCGGGGCCCCAAGAGACCCAGTACTTC; CDR3aa: CASSLFPGPQETQYF
j_gene: TRBJ2-3; abundance: many; v_gene: TRBV24-1; d_gene: -; len: 13; CDR3nt: TGTGCCACCAGTGATTTGGCGCAAGATACGCAGTATTTT; CDR3aa: CATSDLAQDTQYF
j_gene: TRBJ2-7; abundance: -; v_gene: TRBV6-1; d_gene: -; len: 13; CDR3nt: TGTGCCAGCAGTCCCTCCGCGTGGGACGAGCAGTACTTC; CDR3aa: CASSPSAWDEQYF
j_gene: TRBJ2-3; abundance: many; v_gene: TRBV19; d_gene: TRBD1; len: 15; CDR3nt: TGTGCCAGTACCCCGATTGGACAGGGGGCAGATACGCAGTATTTT; CDR3aa: CASTPIGQGADTQYF
j_gene: TRBJ2-7; abundance: -; v_gene: TRBV9; d_gene: TRBD2; len: 14; CDR3nt: TGTGCCAGCAGCGAACTAGCGGGAGGCAGGGAGCAGTACTTC; CDR3aa: CASSELAGGREQYF
j_gene: TRBJ1-2; abundance: -; v_gene: TRBV19; d_gene: -; len: 13; CDR3nt: TGTGCCAGTAGGACACTGGACGGCTATGGCTACACCTTC; CDR3aa: CASRTLDGYGYTF
j_gene: TRBJ2-1; abundance: -; v_gene: TRBV5-6; d_gene: -; len: 16; CDR3nt: TGTGCCAGCAGCACCCGTCTAGCGAAGATTGGCAATGAGCAGTTCTTC; CDR3aa: CASSTRLAKIGNEQFF
j_gene: TRBJ2-7; abundance: -; v_gene: TRBV7-2; d_gene: -; len: 14; CDR3nt: TGTGCCAGCAGCCTACGGGTTGAATGGGTGGGGTTGCACTTC; CDR3aa: CASSLRVEWVGLHF
j_gene: TRBJ2-5; abundance: -; v_gene: TRBV20-1; d_gene: -; len: 12; CDR3nt: TGCAGTGCTAGAAATTCCCAAGAGACCCAGTACTTC; CDR3aa: CSARNSQETQYF
j_gene: TRBJ2-3; abundance: -; v_gene: TRBV5-1; d_gene: TRBD2; len: 14; CDR3nt: TGCGCCAGCACCTTGGGGACTAGCGCAGATACGCAGTATTTT; CDR3aa: CASTLGTSADTQYF
j_gene: TRBJ2-5; abundance: few; v_gene: TRBV6-5; d_gene: TRBD2; len: 16; CDR3nt: TGTGCCAGCAGTTACGGGAGCGGGAGGGGCCAAGAGACCCAGTACTTC; CDR3aa: CASSYGSGRGQETQYF
j_gene: TRBJ2-7; abundance: -; v_gene: TRBV27; d_gene: -; len: 14; CDR3nt: TGTGCCAGCAGTCCCCCGTGGAGTGTCTACGAGCAGTACTTC; CDR3aa: CASSPPWSVYEQYF
j_gene: TRBJ2-5; abundance: -; v_gene: TRBV7-9; d_gene: -; len: 11; CDR3nt: TGTGCCAGCACCCCGACAGAGACCCAGTACTTC; CDR3aa: CASTPTETQYF
j_gene: TRBJ2-3; abundance: -; v_gene: TRBV12-3/TRBV12-4; d_gene: -; len: 13; CDR3nt: TGTGCCAGCACCCACCCAAGCACAGATACGCAGTATTTT; CDR3aa: CASTHPSTDTQYF
j_gene: TRBJ2-2; abundance: many; v_gene: TRBV5-1; d_gene: TRBD1; len: 15; CDR3nt: TGCGCCAGCAGCAAGGGACAGACTAACACCGGGGAGCTGTTTTTT; CDR3aa: CASSKGQTNTGELFF
j_gene: TRBJ1-2; abundance: few; v_gene: TRBV5-6; d_gene: -; len: 13; CDR3nt: TGTGCCAGCTCCCGTCCAGAATTGGTCGGCTACACCTTC; CDR3aa: CASSRPELVGYTF
j_gene: TRBJ2-4; abundance: -; v_gene: TRBV20-1; d_gene: TRBD2; len: 16; CDR3nt: TGCAGTGCTAGAGACCCTACTAGCGGGAGGGTAGACATTCAGTACTTC; CDR3aa: CSARDPTSGRVDIQYF
j_gene: TRBJ2-7; abundance: -; v_gene: TRBV20-1; d_gene: TRBD2; len: 14; CDR3nt: TGCAGTGCTACGACTAGCGGGAGACTCTACGAGCAGTACTTC; CDR3aa: CSATTSGRLYEQYF
j_gene: TRBJ2-7; abundance: -; v_gene: TRBV4-3; d_gene: TRBD1; len: 15; CDR3nt: TGCGCCAGCAGCATAGGCCGGGACAGGGTCTACGAGCAGTACTTC; CDR3aa: CASSIGRDRVYEQYF
j_gene: TRBJ2-1; abundance: -; v_gene: TRBV7-9; d_gene: -; len: 13; CDR3nt: TGTGCCAGCAGCCCACCGAGATACAATGAGCAGTTCTTC; CDR3aa: CASSPPRYNEQFF
j_gene: TRBJ2-6; abundance: -; v_gene: TRBV4-3; d_gene: TRBD2; len: 19; CDR3nt: TGCGCCAGCAGCCAAGCCCCGACTAGCGGGACATTTGGGGCCAACGTCCTGACTTTC; CDR3aa: CASSQAPTSGTFGANVLTF
j_gene: TRBJ2-3; abundance: few; v_gene: TRBV5-1; d_gene: -; len: 13; CDR3nt: TGCGCCAGCAGTCATGGAAGTGATGATACGCAGTATTTT; CDR3aa: CASSHGSDDTQYF
j_gene: TRBJ2-7; abundance: -; v_gene: TRBV7-2; d_gene: -; len: 13; CDR3nt: TGTGCCAGCAGCTTAGGTCCAGCCTTCGAGCAGTACTTC; CDR3aa: CASSLGPAFEQYF
j_gene: TRBJ2-1; abundance: -; v_gene: TRBV6-2/TRBV6-3; d_gene: TRBD2; len: 14; CDR3nt: TGTGCCAGCAGTCCACTAGCGGGAGTGAGTGAGCAGTTCTTC; CDR3aa: CASSPLAGVSEQFF
j_gene: TRBJ2-3; abundance: many; v_gene: TRBV10-1; d_gene: -; len: 15; CDR3nt: TGCGCCAGCAGTGAGTCGGGAAGGGGCTCAGATACGCAGTATTTT; CDR3aa: CASSESGRGSDTQYF
j_gene: TRBJ2-5; abundance: few; v_gene: TRBV4-2; d_gene: -; len: 13; CDR3nt: TGTGCCAGCAGCCCCTTGGTCGGGGAGACCCAGTACTTC; CDR3aa: CASSPLVGETQYF
j_gene: TRBJ2-5; abundance: few; v_gene: TRBV23-1; d_gene: -; len: 12; CDR3nt: TGCGCCAACGACCGGGGTCCAGAGACCCAGTACTTC; CDR3aa: CANDRGPETQYF
j_gene: TRBJ2-5; abundance: -; v_gene: TRBV29-1; d_gene: -; len: 13; CDR3nt: TGCAGCGTCCACGCAGAGGTCCAAGAGACCCAGTACTTC; CDR3aa: CSVHAEVQETQYF
j_gene: TRBJ2-7; abundance: -; v_gene: TRBV7-2; d_gene: -; len: 15; CDR3nt: TGTGCCAGCAGCTTAGTGGGGGACTCCGTCTACGAGCAGTACTTC; CDR3aa: CASSLVGDSVYEQYF
j_gene: TRBJ2-7; abundance: -; v_gene: TRBV11-2; d_gene: TRBD1; len: 20; CDR3nt: TGTGCCAGCAGCCGACCCAAAGAGGACAGGGCTTATGGGGCTCTCTACGAGCAGTACTTC; CDR3aa: CASSRPKEDRAYGALYEQYF
j_gene: TRBJ1-1; abundance: -; v_gene: TRBV19; d_gene: TRBD1; len: 13; CDR3nt: TGTGCCAGTAGCGAACAGGGGTTCGCTGAAGCTTTCTTT; CDR3aa: CASSEQGFAEAFF
j_gene: TRBJ2-1; abundance: -; v_gene: TRBV15; d_gene: -; len: 15; CDR3nt: TGTGCCACCAGCAGAGTTGGCAGCTCCTACAATGAGCCGTTCTTC; CDR3aa: CATSRVGSSYNEPFF
j_gene: TRBJ1-2; abundance: -; v_gene: TRBV6-1; d_gene: -; len: 13; CDR3nt: TGTGCCAGCATTGGAAAGACTAACTATGGCTACACCTTC; CDR3aa: CASIGKTNYGYTF
j_gene: TRBJ2-1; abundance: -; v_gene: TRBV19; d_gene: TRBD2; len: 16; CDR3nt: TGTGCCAGTAGTACTACCCTAGCGGGAGGGTACAATGAGCAGTTCTTC; CDR3aa: CASSTTLAGGYNEQFF
j_gene: TRBJ2-7; abundance: -; v_gene: TRBV10-2; d_gene: TRBD2; len: 18; CDR3nt: TGCGCCAGCAGTGATCACAAGGGGAGCGGGACTAGCGGGGGCGAGCAGTACTTC; CDR3aa: CASSDHKGSGTSGGEQYF
j_gene: TRBJ2-3; abundance: -; v_gene: TRBV20-1; d_gene: -; len: 15; CDR3nt: TGCAGTGCTAGAGACCCAGTCAGGGCTGGAGATACGCAGTATTTT; CDR3aa: CSARDPVRAGDTQYF
j_gene: TRBJ2-7; abundance: -; v_gene: TRBV4-3; d_gene: -; len: 14; CDR3nt: TGCGCCAGCAGCCAAGAGTACAAAACCTACGAGCAGTACTTC; CDR3aa: CASSQEYKTYEQYF
j_gene: TRBJ2-3; abundance: few; v_gene: TRBV20-1; d_gene: -; len: 15; CDR3nt: TGCAGTGCTAGAGACGCAGGGATGGGGACAGATACGCAGTATTTT; CDR3aa: CSARDAGMGTDTQYF
j_gene: TRBJ2-1; abundance: few; v_gene: TRBV24-1; d_gene: -; len: 14; CDR3nt: TGTGCCACCAGTGACGTCCTAGCGCCCAATGAGCAGTTCTTC; CDR3aa: CATSDVLAPNEQFF
j_gene: TRBJ2-7; abundance: few; v_gene: TRBV28; d_gene: TRBD1; len: 14; CDR3nt: TGTGCCAGCAGGGCCGGGACAGGGGTGGACGAGCAGTACTTC; CDR3aa: CASRAGTGVDEQYF
j_gene: TRBJ2-5; abundance: few; v_gene: TRBV19; d_gene: -; len: 14; CDR3nt: TGTGCCAGTAGTATAGGAGGTACTCAAGAGACCCAGTACTTC; CDR3aa: CASSIGGTQETQYF